One sample yielded the 17 T cell receptor beta chains listed below, sequenced in a study of cytomegalovirus exposure and HLA in healthy donors. Primers included in the PCR were 60 Vbeta and 13 Jbeta primers. Method: immunoSEQ multiplex PCR; TCRdb's copy keeps in-frame clones and lacks some. Of about 180,000 clones in the sample, over 60% were seen once. Source material: PBMCs. These receptors all stem from a man between 18 and 29 years old in good health and CMV-seronegative.

Notes on this clone: Its ends do not fully match the called genes, so a read error is possible. The CDR3 is CASSPQTGHSDGCTF. The CDR3 bases are TGCGCCAGCAGCCCTCAGACAGGGCACAGTGATGGCTGCACCTTC. The V and J genes are TRBV5-1 and TRBJ1-2; TRBD1 matches 7 bases. The CDR3 covers 15 residues. Germline CDR1 is SGHRS and CDR2 is YFSETQ. The full variable domain, rest sourced from reference TRBV5-1 and TRBJ1-2, is KAGVTQTPRYLIKTRGQQVTLSCSPISGHRSVSWYQQTPGQGLQFLFEYFSETQRNKGNFPGRFSGRQFSNSRSEMNVSTLELGDSALYLCASSPQTGHSDGCTFGSGTRLTVV.

The DNA for the CDR3 is TGTGCCAGTGGAGTTTACAATCAGCCCCAGCATTTT. Translated, it gives CASGVYNQPQHF. The chain couples TRBV7-2 to TRBJ1-5, with no clear D. This CDR3 has 12 residues. The germline V gene encodes CDR1 SGHTA and CDR2 FQGNSA. The V and J ends lost 9 bases and 3 bases respectively, with 9 bases between them.

This clone was detected a few times. V gene TRBV5-4 combines with J gene TRBJ1-1, with TRBD1 matching over 8 bases. The CDR3 has 16 amino acids. Germline loops: CDR1 SGHNT, CDR2 YYREEE (reference sequence). V gave up 4 bases and J gave up 8 bases; unmatched junction bases: 16. The CDR3 DNA sequence: TGTGCCAGCAGCCTCGACAGGGGCCGTGGGTGGGAGGAAGCTTTCTTT. Amino acid sequence: CASSLDRGRGWEEAFF. The complete variable domain, with remaining parts taken from reference TRBV5-4 and TRBJ1-1, reads ETGVTQSPTHLIKTRGQQVTLRCSSQSGHNTVSWYQQALGQGPQFIFQYYREEENGRGNFPPRFSGLQFPNYSSELNVNALELDDSALYLCASSLDRGRGWEEAFFGQGTRLTVV.

As DNA, the CDR3 is TGTGCCAGCAGCGTAGAGTTGGCGGGGGGGATCGCCAATGAGCAGTTCTTC. This codes for CASSVELAGGIANEQFF. The V call is TRBV9, the J call TRBJ2-1; 9 bases map to TRBD2. The CDR3 contains 17 residues. J was trimmed by 6 bases and V by 0 bases; bases with no gene match: 10. Per germline, CDR1 SGDLS and CDR2 YYNGEE. The full variable domain, completed using reference TRBV9 and TRBJ2-1, is DSGVTQTPKHLITATGQRVTLRCSPRSGDLSVYWYQQSLDQGLQFLIQYYNGEERAKGNILERFSAQQFPDLHSELNLSSLELGDSALYFCASSVELAGGIANEQFFGPGTRLTVL.

J is TRBJ1-1 and V is TRBV5-1, with TRBD1 as a possible D gene (5 bases). Germline CDR1 and CDR2: SGHRS and YFSETQ. The V gene lost 2 bases and the J gene lost 1 base, with 12 bases spanning the gap. This CDR3 spans 15 amino acids. As DNA, the CDR3 is TGCGCCAGCAGCTTTTCCAGGGTCGGGAACACTGAAGCTTTCTTT. Translating gives CASSFSRVGNTEAFF.

This clone was observed a single time. The genes are TRBV28 and TRBJ1-1; D gene unclear. The V end lost 1 base, the J end lost 8 bases, and 11 bases lay between the germline ends. Germline CDR1 is MDHEN and CDR2 is SYDVKM. The CDR3 consists of 13 residues. DNA for the CDR3: TGTGCCAGCAGTTTATTGACTGGGAGGGAAGCTTTCTTT. Translated: CASSLLTGREAFF.

This clone appeared a few times. The CDR3 coding sequence is TGTGCCATCAGTGAGATCGACACCGGGGAGCTGTTTTTT. Protein: CAISEIDTGELFF. The chain employs TRBV10-3 and TRBJ2-2; D remains ambiguous. Trimming left V 2 bases short and J 3 bases short, with 4 bases between. Germline assignment: CDR1 ENHRY and CDR2 SYGVKD. This CDR3 has 13 residues.

This chain links TRBV9 with TRBJ2-7; 9 bases match TRBD1. The ends lost 4 bases at V and 3 bases at J; junction bases unmatched: 5. In germline, CDR1 is SGDLS, CDR2 YYNGEE. This CDR3 is 14 amino acids long. The CDR3 bases are TGTGCCAGCAGCCCCCGACAGGGGGACTACGAGCAGTACTTC. This translates into CASSPRQGDYEQYF. The full variable domain, with the rest looked up from reference TRBV9 and TRBJ2-7, is DSGVTQTPKHLITATGQRVTLRCSPRSGDLSVYWYQQSLDQGLQFLIQYYNGEERAKGNILERFSAQQFPDLHSELNLSSLELGDSALYFCASSPRQGDYEQYFGPGTRLTVT.

V gene TRBV5-1 combines with J gene TRBJ2-1; D is perhaps TRBD1 (5 bases). The CDR3 is 12 amino acids. Trimming took off 4 bases at V and 7 bases at J, with 9 bases between the two ends. CDR1 is SGHRS and CDR2 is YFSETQ in the germline V gene. DNA for the CDR3: TGCGCCAGCAGCCCAGGACAAAATGAGCAGTTCTTC. Translated: CASSPGQNEQFF.

V usage is TRBV11-1 and J usage is TRBJ1-2, with 7 positions matching TRBD1. After removal of 5 bases from V and 13 bases from J, the junction contained 13 bases not matched to a gene. The CDR3 has 13 amino acids. CDR1 and CDR2 (germline): SGHAT, FQDESV (reference sequence). The CDR3 nucleotides are TGTGCCAGCAGCGATCTACAGGGGTCCCGCTTCACCTTC. This translates into CASSDLQGSRFTF.

The chain employs TRBV7-2 and TRBJ2-5; 16 bases are shared with TRBD2. CDR1 is SGHTA, CDR2 FQGNSA, per germline. Losses at the gene ends were 5 bases for V and 2 bases for J; bases not matched to a gene: 5. CDR3 length equals 17 residues. CDR3 residues: CASSGTSGRVGQETQYF. CDR3 nucleotides: TGTGCCAGCAGCGGGACTAGCGGGAGGGTCGGTCAAGAGACCCAGTACTTC.

The chain links TRBV2 to TRBJ2-7; 12 bases map to TRBD2. J gave up 1 base and V 3 bases, and 7 bases lay outside the gene matches. The CDR3 extends over 17 amino acids. Per germline, CDR1 SNHLY and CDR2 FYNNEI. This chain's CDR3 is CASSEMGLAGASYEQYF. The CDR3 DNA reads as TGTGCCAGCAGTGAGATGGGACTAGCGGGCGCTTCCTACGAGCAGTACTTC.

The V and J genes are TRBV11-2 and TRBJ2-2; D call uncertain. This CDR3 contains 14 residues. V was shortened by 0 bases and J by 7 bases, with 9 bases between the two germline ends. Germline lookup yields CDR1 SGHAT and CDR2 FQNNGV. The DNA of the CDR3 is TGTGCCAGCAGCTTAGAGATCCGAGGCGGGGAGCTGTTTTTT. This sequence encodes CASSLEIRGGELFF.

CDR3 amino acids: CASSSIGVLAKNIQYF. In nucleotides, the CDR3 is TGTGCCAGCAGCTCAATCGGGGTGCTAGCCAAAAACATTCAGTACTTC. V usage is TRBV5-4 and J usage is TRBJ2-4; tentatively, D is TRBD2 (5 bases). V was shortened by 3 bases and J by 0 bases, with 13 bases between the two germline ends. The CDR3 covers 16 residues. Per germline, CDR1 SGHNT and CDR2 YYREEE (reference sequence).

The chain recombines TRBV27 with TRBJ1-5; perhaps TRBD1 as D (5 bases). The germline gives CDR1 MNHEY, CDR2 SMNVEV (reference sequence). The CDR3 runs to 15 residues. Trimming pared 0 bases from V and 6 bases from J, leaving 12 bases between. The CDR3, as DNA: TGTGCCAGCAGTTTATCGAGGCAGGGCGGTCAGCCCCAGCATTTT. Translation gives CASSLSRQGGQPQHF.

This sequence joins TRBV27 and TRBJ2-7, with 8 positions matching TRBD1. The CDR3 spans 15 residues. Looked up from germline, CDR1 is MNHEY and CDR2 is SMNVEV (reference sequence). Trimming removed 6 bases from V and 5 bases from J; junction bases left unmatched: 12. Here the CDR3 DNA reads TGTGCCAGCAGCGAAAGGTGGCAGGGGGCACACGAGCAGTACTTC. Protein product: CASSERWQGAHEQYF.

V usage is TRBV11-2 and J usage is TRBJ1-2; a possible D gene is TRBD1 (5 bases). Germline values: CDR1 SGHAT, CDR2 FQNNGV. The CDR3 contains 13 residues. The V gene lost 4 bases and the J gene lost 4 bases, with 10 bases spanning the gap. The CDR3 DNA is TGTGCCAGCAGCTCTACAGGACCCTATGGCTACACCTTC. Amino acids: CASSSTGPYGYTF. The complete variable domain, with remaining parts taken from reference TRBV11-2 and TRBJ1-2, reads EAGVAQSPRYKIIEKRQSVAFWCNPISGHATLYWYQQILGQGPKLLIQFQNNGVVDDSQLPKDRFSAERLKGVDSTLKIQPAKLEDSAVYLCASSSTGPYGYTFGSGTRLTVV.